These T cell receptor beta chains were read from a single sample in a study of chemoradiotherapy in HPV16-positive cancers. Measured with immunoSEQ multiplex PCR; TCRdb has only the in-frame clones, and not every one. The sample has about 12,000 clones, roughly 80% seen once. This specimen was acquired from a patient who underwent chemoradiotherapy. These receptors originate from a human donor with HPV-associated anogenital cancer. Both conserved end residues are part of each CDR3. Each record gives: V gene, D gene, CDR3 length, CDR3 protein. The D gene is left open where the match is weak.

TRBV30,NA,11,CAWRGQGSYTF
TRBV5-4,NA,11,CASSLQETQYF
TRBV19,NA,20,CASTPRGGSGGPTYQETQYF
TRBV10-3,NA,12,CAISETSQIVYF
TRBV4-1,NA,13,CASSPHRQAEAFF
TRBV7-6,TRBD2,16,CASSFRLAGGADTQYF
TRBV7-2,TRBD1,15,CASSPWTGPPYEQYF
TRBV29-1,NA,13,CSVAPMAYNEQFF
TRBV30,TRBD1,14,CALNKDREGSPLHF
TRBV6-1,TRBD2,15,CASRGLAFSTDTQYF
TRBV5-1,TRBD1,17,CASSNGPGQGVTDTQYF
TRBV7-9,NA,12,CASSLWAETQYF
TRBV5-8,TRBD1,16,CASSLLVGQGWNEQYF
TRBV7-2,NA,14,CASSFSRRAGELFF
TRBV9,TRBD1,13,CASSTQGGTEAFF
TRBV4-1,TRBD1,15,CASSQWTGNQAGYTF
TRBV11-2,NA,15,CASSQGRQGYNEQFF
TRBV5-4,TRBD1,15,CASSRGQGSFEKLFF
TRBV19,NA,16,CASHLGERGSYNEQFF
TRBV30,NA,13,CAWSVAVTQPQHF
TRBV19,NA,11,CASSEKGAQYF
TRBV15,NA,15,CATSRDGISYNEQFF
TRBV6-1,NA,13,CASKGTANSPLHF
TRBV4-2,NA,15,CASSQDLGSSYEQYF
TRBV19,NA,16,CASSIVGTVRAYGYTF
TRBV28,TRBD1,16,CASSLRETGRGEKLFF
TRBV7-9,TRBD1,15,CASSRTGTGAYEQYF
TRBV7-2,TRBD2,14,CASSPRTSGETQYF
TRBV27,NA,13,CASSLQRNTEAFF
TRBV15,NA,15,CATSGLRSPNQPQHF
TRBV19,NA,13,CASSMGRGTEAFF
TRBV6-1,NA,12,CASSEAENHEFF
TRBV5-1,TRBD2,20,CASSLRGTSGATLQYNEQFF
TRBV28,NA,15,CASSFNLGVSDTQYF
TRBV19,NA,14,CASKSFGGTGELFF
TRBV7-2,NA,15,CASSFWQGTSDTQYF
TRBV19,TRBD2,13,CASSRTSDSEQYF
TRBV6-6,NA,14,CASSSGTGKNIQYF
TRBV28,NA,15,CASSLRRTSNYGYTF
TRBV5-5,NA,16,CASSRGPAGRNEKLFF
TRBV7-3,TRBD2,17,CASSPGPLAGYTDTQYF
TRBV15,NA,19,CATSRNPMGGRKGDRELFF
TRBV12-1,NA,16,CASSFELAGTRLMQFF
TRBV11-3,NA,17,CASSLGVGSGNYNEQFF
TRBV27,TRBD1,14,CASRPGTVTGELFF